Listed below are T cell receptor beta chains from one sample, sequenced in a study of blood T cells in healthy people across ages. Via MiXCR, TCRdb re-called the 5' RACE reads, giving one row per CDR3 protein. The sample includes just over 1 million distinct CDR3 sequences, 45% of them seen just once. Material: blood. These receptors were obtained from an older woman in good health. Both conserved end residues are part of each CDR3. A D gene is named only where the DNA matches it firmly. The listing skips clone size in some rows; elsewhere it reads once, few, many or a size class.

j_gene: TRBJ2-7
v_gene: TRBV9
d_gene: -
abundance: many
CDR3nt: TGTGCCAGCAGCGTAGGGCAGGGAGGCTACGAGCAGTACTTC
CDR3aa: CASSVGQGGYEQYF

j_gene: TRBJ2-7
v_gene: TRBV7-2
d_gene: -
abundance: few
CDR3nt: TGTGCCAGCAGCTTACCTCTCAGCGAGCAGTACTTC
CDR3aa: CASSLPLSEQYF

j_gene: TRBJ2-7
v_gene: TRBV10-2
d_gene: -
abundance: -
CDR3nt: TGCGCCGGCAGTGAGTCGGGGTCCTACGAGCAGTACTTC
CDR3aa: CAGSESGSYEQYF

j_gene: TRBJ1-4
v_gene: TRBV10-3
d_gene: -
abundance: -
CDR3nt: TGTGCCAGCGGTAGGGCCCAAAGTAGTGAAAAACTGTTTTTT
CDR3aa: CASGRAQSSEKLFF

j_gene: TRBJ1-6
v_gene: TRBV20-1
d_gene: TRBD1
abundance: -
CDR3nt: TGCAGTGCTCACCCAGGGGGTTTTTCACCCCTCCACTTT
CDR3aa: CSAHPGGFSPLHF

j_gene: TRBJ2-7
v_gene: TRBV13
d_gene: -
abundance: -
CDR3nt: TGTGCCAGCAGCTTAGGCGTTGGGAAGGGCGGGCAGTACTTC
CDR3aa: CASSLGVGKGGQYF

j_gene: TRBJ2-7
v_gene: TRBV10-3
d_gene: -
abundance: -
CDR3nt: TGTGCCATCAGTGGGAGCTCCTACAATGAGCAGTACTTC
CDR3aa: CAISGSSYNEQYF

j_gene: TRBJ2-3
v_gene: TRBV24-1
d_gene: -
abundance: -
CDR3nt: TGTGCCACCAGTGATGTAGTCAGGGAGGCAGATACGCAGTATTTT
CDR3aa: CATSDVVREADTQYF

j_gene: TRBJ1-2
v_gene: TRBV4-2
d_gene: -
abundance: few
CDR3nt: TGTGCCAGCAGCCAAGGAGGGGAGACCTATGGCTACACCTTC
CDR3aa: CASSQGGETYGYTF

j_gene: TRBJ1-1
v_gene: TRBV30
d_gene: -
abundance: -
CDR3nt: TGTGCCTGGAGTAACGGGGGTGGCACTGAAGCTTTCTTT
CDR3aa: CAWSNGGGTEAFF

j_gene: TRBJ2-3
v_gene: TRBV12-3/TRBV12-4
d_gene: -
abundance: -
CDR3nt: TGTGCCAGCAGCCGCACAGGGAGACCAGATACGCAGTATTTT
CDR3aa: CASSRTGRPDTQYF

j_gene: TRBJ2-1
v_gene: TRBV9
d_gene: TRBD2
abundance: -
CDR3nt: TGTGCCAGCAGTGGAACTAGCGGGTTCTACAATGAGCAGTTCTTC
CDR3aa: CASSGTSGFYNEQFF

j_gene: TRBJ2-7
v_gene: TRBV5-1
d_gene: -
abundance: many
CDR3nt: TGCGCCAGCAGCCTTGTCGGGACCGCTTCCTCCGAGCAGTACTTC
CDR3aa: CASSLVGTASSEQYF

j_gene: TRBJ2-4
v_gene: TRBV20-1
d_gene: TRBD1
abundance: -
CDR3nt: TGCAGTGCTAGATCCCCGGGACAGGGGACGAGCATTCAGTACTTC
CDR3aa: CSARSPGQGTSIQYF

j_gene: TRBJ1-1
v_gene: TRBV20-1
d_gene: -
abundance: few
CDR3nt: TGCAGTGCTGTCGGGGGGGACAAGAACACTGAAGCTTTCTTT
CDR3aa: CSAVGGDKNTEAFF

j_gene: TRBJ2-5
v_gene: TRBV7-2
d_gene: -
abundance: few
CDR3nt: TGTGCCAGCAGCCCCGGTGGATGGGGCCGAGAGACCCAGTACTTC
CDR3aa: CASSPGGWGRETQYF

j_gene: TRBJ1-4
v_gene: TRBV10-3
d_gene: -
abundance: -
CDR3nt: TGTGCCATCAGTGAGGTTTGGGAGCCAGCAACTAATGAAAAACTGTTTTTT
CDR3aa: CAISEVWEPATNEKLFF

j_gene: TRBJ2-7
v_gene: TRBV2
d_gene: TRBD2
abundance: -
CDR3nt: TGTGCCAGCAGCGGGGACGGGGGGTCCTACGAGCAGTACTTC
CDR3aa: CASSGDGGSYEQYF

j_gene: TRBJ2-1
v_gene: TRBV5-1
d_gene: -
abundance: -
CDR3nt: TGCGCCAGCAGCTTGATTCCAGGGTTCAACAATGAGCAGTTCTTC
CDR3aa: CASSLIPGFNNEQFF

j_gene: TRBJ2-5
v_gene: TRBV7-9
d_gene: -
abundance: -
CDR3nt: TGTGCCAGCAGCCCGCCACAGGGTCAAGAGACCCAGTACTTC
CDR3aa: CASSPPQGQETQYF

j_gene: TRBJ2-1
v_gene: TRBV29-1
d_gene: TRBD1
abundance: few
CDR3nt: TGCAGCGTTGAAGGCCAGGGGGACAATGAGCAGTTCTTC
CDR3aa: CSVEGQGDNEQFF

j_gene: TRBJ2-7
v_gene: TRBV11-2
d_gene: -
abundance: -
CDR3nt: TGTGCCAGCAGCCTCCAGACCCCATACGAGCAGTACTTC
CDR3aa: CASSLQTPYEQYF

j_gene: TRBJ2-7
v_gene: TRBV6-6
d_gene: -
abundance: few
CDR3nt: TGTGCCAGCAGAGCCCCGGGACATTTTTCCTACGAGCAGTACTTC
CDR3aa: CASRAPGHFSYEQYF

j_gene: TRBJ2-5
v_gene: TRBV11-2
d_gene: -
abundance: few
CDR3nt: TGTGCCAGCAGCTTAGATGCCGGGATCCAAGAGACCCAGTACTTC
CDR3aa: CASSLDAGIQETQYF

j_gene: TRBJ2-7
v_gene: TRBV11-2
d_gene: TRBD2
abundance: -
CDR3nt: TGTGCCAGCAGTACCCCCAGCGGGGGGAACAAGTACTTC
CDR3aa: CASSTPSGGNKYF

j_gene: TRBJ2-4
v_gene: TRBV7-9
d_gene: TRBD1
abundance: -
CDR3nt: TGTGCCAGCAGCTTACCAGGACAGGGACAACACAAAAACATTCAGTACTTC
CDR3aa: CASSLPGQGQHKNIQYF

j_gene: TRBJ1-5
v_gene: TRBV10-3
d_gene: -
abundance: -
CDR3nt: TGTGCCATCAGTGATTCCGGGACGGGTAATCAGCCCCAGCATTTT
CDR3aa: CAISDSGTGNQPQHF

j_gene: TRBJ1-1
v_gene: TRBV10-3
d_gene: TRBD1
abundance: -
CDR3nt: TGTGCCATCAGTAAACCTGGACAGGGAAAAGCTTTCTTT
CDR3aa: CAISKPGQGKAFF

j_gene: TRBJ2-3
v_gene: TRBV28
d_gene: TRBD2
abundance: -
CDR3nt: TGTGCCAGCAGTTTAACCCCCGGGACTAGCGGGTCTCGTCGGGATACGCAGTATTTT
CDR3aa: CASSLTPGTSGSRRDTQYF

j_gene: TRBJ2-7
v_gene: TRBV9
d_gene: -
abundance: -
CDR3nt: TGTGCCAGCAGCGTAGGGAAGGGGAGCTACGAGCAGTACTTC
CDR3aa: CASSVGKGSYEQYF

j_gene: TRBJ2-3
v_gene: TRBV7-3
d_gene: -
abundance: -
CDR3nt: TGTGCCAGCAGCCGTGCAGGGGCCAGCCAAGATACGCAGTATTTT
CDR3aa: CASSRAGASQDTQYF

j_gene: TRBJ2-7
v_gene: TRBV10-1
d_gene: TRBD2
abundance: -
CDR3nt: TGCGCCAGCAGTGACGGGACTAGCGTCTACGAGCAGTACTTC
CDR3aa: CASSDGTSVYEQYF

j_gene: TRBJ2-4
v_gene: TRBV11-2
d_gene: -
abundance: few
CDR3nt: TGTGCCAGCAGCTTAGTGGGGGAGCCGGCCAAAAACATTCAGTACTTC
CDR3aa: CASSLVGEPAKNIQYF

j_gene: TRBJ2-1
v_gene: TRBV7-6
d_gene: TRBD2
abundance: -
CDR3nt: TGTGCCAGCAGCTTTTTGACTAGCCGAGACAATGAGCAGTTCTTC
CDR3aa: CASSFLTSRDNEQFF

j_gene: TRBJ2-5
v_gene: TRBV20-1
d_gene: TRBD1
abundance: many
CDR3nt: TGCAGTGCTAGGACAGGGCAGGAGACCCAGTACTTC
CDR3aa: CSARTGQETQYF

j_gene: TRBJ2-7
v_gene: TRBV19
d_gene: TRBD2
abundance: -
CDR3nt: TGTGCCAGTAGAGAGCGGGGTACCTACGAGCAGTACTTC
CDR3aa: CASRERGTYEQYF

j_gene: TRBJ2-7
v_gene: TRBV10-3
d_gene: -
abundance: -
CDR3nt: TGTGCCATCAGTGACTTACAGGCGTCCTACGAGCAGTACTTC
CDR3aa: CAISDLQASYEQYF

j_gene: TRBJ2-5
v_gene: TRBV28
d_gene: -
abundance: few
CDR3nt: TGTGCCAGCAGTGCGGGACAAGTCCCTGTCGGTCAGTACTTC
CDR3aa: CASSAGQVPVGQYF

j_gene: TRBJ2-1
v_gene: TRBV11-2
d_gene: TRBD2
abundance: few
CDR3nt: TGTGCCAGCAGCTGGATTAGCGGGAGCCCGAATGAGCAGTTCTTC
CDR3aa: CASSWISGSPNEQFF

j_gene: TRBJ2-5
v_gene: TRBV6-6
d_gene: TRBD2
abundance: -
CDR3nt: TGTGCCAGCAGTTACACTAGCGCGACGGAGACCCAGTACTTC
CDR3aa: CASSYTSATETQYF

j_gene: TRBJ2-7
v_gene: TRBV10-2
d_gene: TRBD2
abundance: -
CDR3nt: TGCGCCAGCAGCGCCACCCTAGCGGGGACCTACGAGCAGTACTTC
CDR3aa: CASSATLAGTYEQYF

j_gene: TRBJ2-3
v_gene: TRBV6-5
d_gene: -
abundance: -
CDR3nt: TGTGCCAGCAGACCAGGACCAGGGAGTACGCAGTATTTT
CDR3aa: CASRPGPGSTQYF

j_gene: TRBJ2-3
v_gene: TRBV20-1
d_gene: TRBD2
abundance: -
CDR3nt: TGCAGTGCTAGAGGGGGGTTGGCTAGCGGGAGCACAGATACGCAGTATTTT
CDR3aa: CSARGGLASGSTDTQYF

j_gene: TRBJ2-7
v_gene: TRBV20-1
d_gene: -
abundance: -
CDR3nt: TGCAGTGCTAGGTTCGGTTACGAGCAGTACTTC
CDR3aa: CSARFGYEQYF

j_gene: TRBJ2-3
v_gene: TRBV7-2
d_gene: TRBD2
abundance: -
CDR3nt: TGTGCCAGCAGCCTGCGGGCGGGAGAAACAGATACGCAGTATTTT
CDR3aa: CASSLRAGETDTQYF

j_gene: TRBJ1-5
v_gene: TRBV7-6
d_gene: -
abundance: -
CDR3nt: TGTGCCAGCAGCTTAGGAAATAGTAGAGGACTGTCTCGATATGGAAATCAGCCCCAGCATTTT
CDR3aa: CASSLGNSRGLSRYGNQPQHF

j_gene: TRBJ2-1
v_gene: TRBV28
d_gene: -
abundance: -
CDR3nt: TGTGCCAGCAGTTTCGTAGCAAAGGAAAATGAGCAGTTCTTC
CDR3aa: CASSFVAKENEQFF

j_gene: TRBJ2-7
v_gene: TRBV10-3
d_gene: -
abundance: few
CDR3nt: TGTGCCATCAGGGACCGGGACGACTCCTACGAGCAGTACTTC
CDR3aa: CAIRDRDDSYEQYF

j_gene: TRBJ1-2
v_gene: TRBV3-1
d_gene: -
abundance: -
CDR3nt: TGTGCCAGCAGCCAAGATCACGTCTATGGCTACACCTTC
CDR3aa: CASSQDHVYGYTF

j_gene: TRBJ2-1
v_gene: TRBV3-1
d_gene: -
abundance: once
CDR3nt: TGTGCCAGCAGCCAGCGTGTCGTAAGTGAGCAGTTCTTC
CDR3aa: CASSQRVVSEQFF

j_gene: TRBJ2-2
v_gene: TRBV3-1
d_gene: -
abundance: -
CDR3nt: TGTGCCAGCAGCCACGGGGGCGGGGAGCTGTTTTTT
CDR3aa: CASSHGGGELFF

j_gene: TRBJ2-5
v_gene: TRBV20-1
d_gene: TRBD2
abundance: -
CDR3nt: TGCAGTGCTAGTTCGCTAGCGGGAGGACAACAAGAGACCCAGTACTTC
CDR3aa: CSASSLAGGQQETQYF